The clone carrying this T cell receptor beta chain was found once. This same CDR3 is encoded by further DNA sequences in the sample. This sample stems from a study of shared clonotypes between healthy human individuals. The CDR3 covers 15 residues. Trimming removed 4 bases from V and 4 bases from J; junction bases left unmatched: 2. Germline-derived CDR1 and CDR2 are KGHSH and LQKENI. Sequencing was performed with immunoSEQ multiplex PCR; in TCRdb, only in-frame clones are kept and a portion is missing. The table shows 2 million to 2.5 million clones, with about 90% occurring only once. Sequencing input: naive CD4+ T cells from PBMCs. Sample subset: CD45RA+ positively selected. The J gene is TRBJ2-1, the V gene TRBV18; 12 bases agree with TRBD1. This TCR derives from a man aged 18 to 35 in good health. Some clones in this sample may be carry-over from other donors' samples. The CDR3 is CASSLGQGAYNEQFF. CDR3 bases: TGTGCCAGCTCACTGGGACAGGGGGCTTACAATGAGCAGTTCTTC. The whole variable domain, filled in from reference TRBV18 and TRBJ2-1, reads NAGVMQNPRHLVRRRGQEARLRCSPMKGHSHVYWYRQLPEEGLKFMVYLQKENIIDESGMPKERFSAEFPKEGPSILRIQQVVRGDSAAYFCASSLGQGAYNEQFFGPGTRLTVL.